Listed here is a single T cell receptor (beta chain). The antigen is not known. Survey-level resolution applied to immunoSEQ assay v3.0. Some clones are missing from TCRdb's copy, which holds only in-frame ones; the method was immunoSEQ multiplex PCR. Among tens of thousands of clones listed, about four fifths were seen once. This sample is part of a study of long-term antiretroviral therapy in people with HIV. Overall study findings and caveats: Within the repertoire, clones expanded before ART were dominant at all time points.

The CDR3 covers 15 residues. Unmatched junction bases numbered 7, after V lost 2 bases and J lost 2 bases. CDR1 is SQVTM and CDR2 is ANQGSEA in the germline V gene. This receptor was taken from a man between 25 and 39 years old with HIV. The sequences come from unsorted PBMCs, collected 0.7 years before starting antiretroviral therapy. This sequence joins TRBV29-1 and TRBJ1-2; TRBD1 matches at 8 bases. The CDR3 sequence is CSVEFTGGSNYGYTF. CDR3 nucleotide sequence: TGCAGCGTTGAATTTACAGGGGGATCGAACTATGGCTACACCTTC.